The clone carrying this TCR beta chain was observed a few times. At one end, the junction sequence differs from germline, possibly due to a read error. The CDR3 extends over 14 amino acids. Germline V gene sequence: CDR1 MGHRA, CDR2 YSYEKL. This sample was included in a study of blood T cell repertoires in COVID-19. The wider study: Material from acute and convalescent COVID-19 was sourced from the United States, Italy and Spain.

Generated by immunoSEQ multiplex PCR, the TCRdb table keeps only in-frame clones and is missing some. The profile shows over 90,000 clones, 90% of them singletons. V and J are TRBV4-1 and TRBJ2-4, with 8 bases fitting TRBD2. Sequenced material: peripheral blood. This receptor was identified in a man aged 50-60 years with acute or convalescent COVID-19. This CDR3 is CASSQVTASGLRVF. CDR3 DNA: TGCGCCAGCAGCCAAGTTACGGCTAGCGGGCTTCGCGTCTTC.